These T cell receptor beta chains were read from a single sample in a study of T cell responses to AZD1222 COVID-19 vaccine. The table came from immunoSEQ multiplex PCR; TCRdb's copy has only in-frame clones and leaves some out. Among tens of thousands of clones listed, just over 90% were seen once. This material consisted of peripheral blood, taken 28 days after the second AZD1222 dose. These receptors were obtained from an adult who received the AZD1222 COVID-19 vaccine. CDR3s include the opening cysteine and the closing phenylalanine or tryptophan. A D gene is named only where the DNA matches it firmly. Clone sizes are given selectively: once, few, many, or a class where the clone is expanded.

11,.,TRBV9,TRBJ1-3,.,TGTGCCAGGGCAGAGGGAAACACCATATATTTT,CARAEGNTIYF
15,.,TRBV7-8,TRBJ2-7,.,TGTGCCAGCAGCCTAAGGGAGCGGCGTGGGGACGAGCAGTACTTC,CASSLRERRGDEQYF
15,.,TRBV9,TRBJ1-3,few,TGTGCCAGCAGCGACGGGTCCACTTCTGGAAACACCATATATTTT,CASSDGSTSGNTIYF
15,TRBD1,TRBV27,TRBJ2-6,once,TGTGCCAGCAGTGACAGGGAAGCTGGGGCCAACGTCCTGACTTTC,CASSDREAGANVLTF
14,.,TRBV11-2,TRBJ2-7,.,TGTGCCAGCAGTCTCTCGATCAGGGGCTACGAGCAGTACTTC,CASSLSIRGYEQYF
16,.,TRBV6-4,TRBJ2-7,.,TGTGCCAGTAGAAATTCCCCCCCGGGGAATACCTACGAGCAGTACTTC,CASRNSPPGNTYEQYF
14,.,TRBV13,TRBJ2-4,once,TGTGCCAGCAGCGGCCAGGGAGCCAAAAACATTCAGTACTTC,CASSGQGAKNIQYF
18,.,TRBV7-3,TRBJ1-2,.,TGTGCCAGCAGCTTAATTGGGACGATATCAGAAACCAACTATGGCTACACCTTC,CASSLIGTISETNYGYTF
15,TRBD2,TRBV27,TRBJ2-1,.,TGTGCCAGCAGTCTCGAACTAGCGGGGTTGTATGAGCAGTTCTTC,CASSLELAGLYEQFF
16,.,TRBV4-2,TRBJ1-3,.,TGTGCCAGCAGCCAAGATTCGGCGACACCTGGAAACACCATATATTTT,CASSQDSATPGNTIYF
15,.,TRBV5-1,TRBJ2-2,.,TGCGCCAGCAGCGCGGACGTCTTGAGGCCCGGGGAGCTGTTTTTT,CASSADVLRPGELFF
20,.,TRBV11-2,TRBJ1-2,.,TGTGCCAGCAGCTTAGACGGGTACGGAGGGCGAGGGACCGCTAACTATGGCTACACCTTC,CASSLDGYGGRGTANYGYTF
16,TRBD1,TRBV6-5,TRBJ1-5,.,TGTGCCAGCAGTTCCGGGACAGGGAATAGCAATCAGCCCCAGCATTTT,CASSSGTGNSNQPQHF
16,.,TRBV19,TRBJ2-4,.,TGTGCCAGTAGTATACAGACAGTCGGGGCCAAAAACATTCAGTACTTC,CASSIQTVGAKNIQYF